These 16 T cell receptor beta chains were sequenced from one sample in a study of PD-1 blockade in classical Hodgkin lymphoma. Produced via immunoSEQ multiplex PCR; TCRdb's table is partial and in-frame only. Here the sample spans 90,000 to 130,000 clones, roughly nine tenths being singletons. Following autologous stem cell transplantation, relapse occurred in every patient, and exposure to brentuximab vedotin varied. The source material was peripheral blood mononuclear cells (PBMCs), sampled before the second cycle of nivolumab. The source of these receptors is a human donor with classical Hodgkin lymphoma.

The rearrangement uses TRBV28 and TRBJ1-1; D is undetermined. The CDR3 contains 15 residues. V lost 2 bases and J 1 base, leaving 11 bases between the germline ends. CDR1 is MDHEN and CDR2 is SYDVKM in the germline V gene. This CDR3 is CASSLSGRTNTEAFF. The CDR3 DNA is TGTGCCAGCAGTTTAAGTGGACGGACGAACACTGAAGCTTTCTTT.

The rearrangement links TRBV5-5 to TRBJ2-1; D uncertain. The CDR3 consists of 13 residues. Trimming shortened V by 0 bases and J by 6 bases, and 7 bases separated the two germline ends. Germline V gives CDR1 SGHKS, CDR2 YYEKEE (reference sequence). CDR3: CASSLAQINEQFF. The DNA for the CDR3 is TGTGCCAGCAGCTTGGCCCAGATCAATGAGCAGTTCTTC. The whole variable domain, remainder taken from reference TRBV5-5 and TRBJ2-1, is DAGVTQSPTHLIKTRGQQVTLRCSPISGHKSVSWYQQVLGQGPQFIFQYYEKEERGRGNFPDRFSARQFPNYSSELNVNALLLGDSALYLCASSLAQINEQFFGPGTRLTVL.

The chain joins TRBV27 to TRBJ2-7; D gene unclear. Germline values: CDR1 MNHEY, CDR2 SMNVEV (reference sequence). The CDR3 is made up of 16 amino acids. With 5 bases removed from V and 0 bases from J, the gap between germline ends came to 17 bases. The CDR3, as DNA: TGTGCCAGCAGTCCCCTAACGTCTTCCAACTCCTACGAGCAGTACTTC. It codes for CASSPLTSSNSYEQYF.

This clone was counted once. The chain carries TRBV5-8 and TRBJ1-3; D is perhaps TRBD1 (5 bases). CDR1 is SGHTS, CDR2 YDEGEE, per germline. The CDR3 extends over 16 amino acids. The V end lost 7 bases, the J end lost 3 bases, and 20 bases lay between the germline ends. The CDR3 coding sequence is TGTGCCAGCCTTCCTCGGGGGATATACGGTGGAAACACCATATATTTT. This gives the protein CASLPRGIYGGNTIYF.

This chain joins TRBV7-8 and TRBJ2-6, with TRBD1 matching 12 bases. The CDR3 has 19 residues. Unmatched junction bases numbered 8, after V lost 1 base and J lost 4 bases. Germline CDR1 is SGHVS and CDR2 is FQNEAQ. CDR3 sequence reads: CASSLVWGQGAQGANVLTF. The DNA for the CDR3 is TGTGCCAGCAGCTTAGTTTGGGGACAGGGGGCGCAAGGGGCCAACGTCCTGACTTTC.

V usage is TRBV4-1 and J usage is TRBJ2-3; 12 bases fit TRBD1. Per germline, CDR1 MGHRA and CDR2 YSYEKL. Trimming at V came to 4 bases and at J to 6 bases, leaving 11 bases not matched to a gene. CDR3 size: 17 residues. The CDR3 DNA reads TGCGCCAGCAGCCCCACCGGGACAGGGGGCGCATCCGATACGCAGTATTTT. As protein: CASSPTGTGGASDTQYF.

The chain couples TRBV27 to TRBJ2-3; possibly TRBD1 for D (6 bases). V lost 5 bases, J lost 0 bases, and 15 bases lay in between. Germline V CDR1 and CDR2: MNHEY, SMNVEV (reference sequence). This CDR3 has 16 residues. CDR3 sequence reads: CASSPRGFTSTDTQYF. As DNA, the CDR3 is TGTGCCAGCAGTCCGAGGGGGTTTACTAGCACAGATACGCAGTATTTT.

V gene TRBV5-5 combines with J gene TRBJ2-7; TRBD2 matches 13 bases. V trimming: 4 bases; J trimming: 6 bases; junction bases outside the gene matches: 7. CDR1 SGHKS and CDR2 YYEKEE come from the germline V gene (reference sequence). This CDR3 contains 15 residues. The CDR3 loop reads CASSTSGLAGSEQYF. The CDR3 coding sequence is TGTGCCAGCAGCACCTCGGGACTAGCGGGATCCGAGCAGTACTTC. Drawing the rest from reference TRBV5-5 and TRBJ2-7, the complete variable domain is DAGVTQSPTHLIKTRGQQVTLRCSPISGHKSVSWYQQVLGQGPQFIFQYYEKEERGRGNFPDRFSARQFPNYSSELNVNALLLGDSALYLCASSTSGLAGSEQYFGPGTRLTVT.

The table lists this clone with a count of one. The chain combines TRBV6-5 with TRBJ2-7, with 7 bases identical to TRBD2. The CDR3 loop spans 14 amino acids. J gave up 4 bases and V 7 bases, and 10 bases lay outside the gene matches. Germline V CDR1 and CDR2: MNHEY, SVGAGI. Here the CDR3 reads CASKGEGGRYEQYF. The CDR3 DNA reads TGTGCCAGCAAAGGAGAGGGAGGGCGATACGAGCAGTACTTC.

This rearrangement joins TRBV10-1 to TRBJ2-1; TRBD2 is a possible D gene (5 bases). V was trimmed by 3 bases and J by 0 bases, leaving 6 bases between them. CDR3 length: 14 amino acids. The germline gives CDR1 WNHNN, CDR2 SYGVQD (reference sequence). The CDR3 here is CASSETSSYNEQFF. The CDR3 coding sequence is TGCGCCAGCAGTGAAACTAGCTCCTACAATGAGCAGTTCTTC.

The CDR3 nucleotides read TGCGCCAGCACCAGAATCGGACAGAACACTGAAGCTTTCTTT. It is translated as CASTRIGQNTEAFF. The chain couples TRBV5-1 to TRBJ1-1; D is perhaps TRBD1 (5 bases). V lost 6 bases and J lost 1, with 13 bases in between. The germline V gene has CDR1 SGHRS and CDR2 YFSETQ. The CDR3 totals 14 residues.

This clone was observed once. The V and J genes are TRBV5-6 and TRBJ2-5, with 9 bases aligning to TRBD2. The CDR3 has 16 residues. Germline V gene data show CDR1 as SGHDT and CDR2 as YYEEEE. V trimming: 4 bases; J trimming: 2 bases; junction bases outside the gene matches: 9. The CDR3, as DNA: TGTGCCAGCAGCCTCGATCTAGCGGGAAGACAAGAGACCCAGTACTTC. Residues: CASSLDLAGRQETQYF.

V gene TRBV19 combines with J gene TRBJ1-1; perhaps TRBD1 as D (5 bases). Germline CDR1 and CDR2: LNHDA and SQIVND (reference sequence). The V end was cut by 7 bases, the J end by 4 bases, with 13 bases between. CDR3 length: 13 residues. The CDR3 DNA follows: TGTGCCAGTACCCGCCGGGGGATCACTGAAGCTTTCTTT. Translated: CASTRRGITEAFF.

This clone was counted a single time. CDR3 in amino acids: CASSQGTTHSSQEQFF. In nucleotides, the CDR3 is TGTGCCAGCAGCCAAGGGACTACTCATAGTTCCCAAGAGCAGTTCTTC. V is TRBV14 and J is TRBJ2-1, with D possibly TRBD2 on 6 matching bases. CDR1 is SGHDN, CDR2 FVKESK, per germline. Trimming shortened V by 1 base and J by 10 bases, and 20 bases separated the two germline ends. The CDR3 runs 16 residues.

The CDR3 reads CASSTAHEQYF. DNA of the CDR3: TGTGCCAGCAGCACCGCCCACGAGCAGTACTTC. The rearrangement uses TRBV5-4 and TRBJ2-7; D gene unclear. Per the germline V gene, CDR1 is SGHNT and CDR2 is YYREEE (reference sequence). This CDR3 spans 11 amino acids. V was trimmed by 4 bases and J by 5 bases, leaving 7 bases between them.

The rearrangement uses TRBV12-5 and TRBJ2-3; 8 bases align to TRBD2. V shed 3 bases, J shed 4 bases, and the junction held 9 bases outside the gene matches. The germline V gene encodes CDR1 LGHNT and CDR2 FRNRAP. This CDR3 spans 16 amino acids. DNA for the CDR3: TGTGCTAGTGGTTTCGGGGGACTAGGAGGCTCAGATACGCAGTATTTT. It yields the protein CASGFGGLGGSDTQYF.